The 19 T cell receptor beta chains given below trace back to one sample, sequenced in a study of T cell responses to AZD1222 COVID-19 vaccine. The data were produced by immunoSEQ multiplex PCR, yet TCRdb's version contains in-frame clones alone and is incomplete. The sample records some 130,000 clones, 93% being singletons. The starting material was peripheral blood, obtained on day 0 of AZD1222 vaccination. The receptors were gathered from an adult in good health.

V is TRBV6-5 and J is TRBJ2-2; a weak D match, TRBD2 (5 bases). This CDR3 has 14 amino acids. Looked up from germline, CDR1 is MNHEY and CDR2 is SVGAGI. V was trimmed by 4 bases and J by 7 bases, leaving 13 bases between them. The CDR3 sequence is CASSSPPGNGELFF. CDR3 in DNA: TGTGCCAGCAGTTCCCCCCCGGGGAACGGGGAGCTGTTTTTT.

The chain employs TRBV7-6 and TRBJ1-3; D is possibly TRBD1 (6 bases). Between the trimmed V and J ends, which lost 1 base and 0 bases, there was a span of 13 bases. This CDR3 contains 17 residues. The germline V gene encodes CDR1 SGHVS and CDR2 FNYEAQ. The CDR3 sequence: CASSLGFRGNSGNTIYF. The DNA of the CDR3 is TGTGCCAGCAGCTTAGGCTTCAGGGGTAACTCTGGAAACACCATATATTTT.

This clone occurred once. The chain links TRBV7-8 to TRBJ2-7; D uncertain. Germline CDR1 is SGHVS and CDR2 is FQNEAQ. V was pared by 3 bases and J by 6 bases, with 12 bases between. CDR3 size: 13 residues. CDR3 in DNA: TGTGCCAGCAGCTTTAACGCGGTGGTCGAGCAGTACTTC. This gives the protein CASSFNAVVEQYF.

The chain combines TRBV6-2 or TRBV6-3 with TRBJ1-1, with D unresolved. CDR1 and CDR2 (germline): MNHEY, SVGEGT. The CDR3 covers 17 residues. V lost 3 bases and J 1 base, leaving 18 bases between the germline ends. The DNA of the CDR3 is TGTGCCAGCAGTTATTTGTACCAGCGCAGACAGAACACTGAAGCTTTCTTT. It specifies CASSYLYQRRQNTEAFF.

V is TRBV9 and J is TRBJ1-3; 7 bases are shared with TRBD1. V dropped 3 bases and J dropped 0; count of bases not matched to a gene: 6. Per germline, CDR1 SGDLS and CDR2 YYNGEE. The CDR3 length is 16 residues. The CDR3 spells CASSARQGLSGNTIYF. CDR3 coding DNA: TGTGCCAGCAGCGCGCGACAGGGCCTCTCTGGAAACACCATATATTTT.

The chain has TRBV3-1 (or the pseudogene TRBV3-2) and TRBJ2-2; no firm D call. CDR1 and CDR2 (germline): LGHDT, YNNKEL (reference sequence). CDR3 length equals 14 residues. V lost 4 bases, J lost 4 bases, and 10 bases lay in between. The CDR3 DNA reads as TGTGCCAGCAGCCTGACTGCGAGCACCGGGGAGCTGTTTTTT. It specifies CASSLTASTGELFF.

The chain employs TRBV3-1 (or the pseudogene TRBV3-2) and TRBJ1-2, with 9 bases matching TRBD1. The V segment lost 0 bases and the J segment 2 bases; nucleotides outside the gene matches: 4. The CDR3 spans 16 residues. Germline V lookup: CDR1 LGHDT, CDR2 YNNKEL (reference sequence). The CDR3 sequence is CASSQEVGQGNYGYTF. The CDR3 DNA reads TGTGCCAGCAGCCAAGAGGTGGGACAGGGCAACTATGGCTACACCTTC.

The chain is built from TRBV18 and TRBJ1-1; D gene ambiguous. Looked up from germline, CDR1 is KGHSH and CDR2 is LQKENI. The ends were cut back, 4 bases at V and 13 bases at J, with 16 bases in the middle. The CDR3 has 12 amino acids. CDR3 protein: CASSRGMSIDFF. For the CDR3, the DNA is TGTGCCAGCTCACGAGGGATGAGTATAGATTTCTTT.

V and J are TRBV18 and TRBJ1-1, with 7 bases matching TRBD1. Per the germline V gene, CDR1 is KGHSH and CDR2 is LQKENI. Unmatched junction bases numbered 7, after V lost 1 base and J lost 11 bases. The CDR3 is 13 amino acids. CDR3 region: CASSPRAGTDAFF. As DNA, the CDR3 is TGTGCCAGCTCACCACGGGCAGGGACAGACGCTTTCTTT.

The chain is built from TRBV18 and TRBJ2-2; 12 bases agree with TRBD2. This CDR3 is 16 amino acids long. Trimming cost V 3 bases and J 5 bases; bases outside gene matches: 4. From germline, CDR1 is KGHSH and CDR2 LQKENI. The CDR3 DNA reads TGTGCCAGCTCACCCCTAGCGGGGGGGCGAACCGGGGAGCTGTTTTTT. Translation: CASSPLAGGRTGELFF.

The V call is TRBV4-1, the J call TRBJ2-1; tentatively, D is TRBD2 (6 bases). Between the trimmed V and J ends, which lost 0 bases and 8 bases, there was a span of 8 bases. Germline-derived CDR1 and CDR2 are MGHRA and YSYEKL. CDR3 size: 13 residues. The CDR3 reads CASSQDRGYEQFF. DNA of the CDR3: TGCGCCAGCAGCCAAGATCGGGGGTATGAGCAGTTCTTC.

This clone was detected once. This chain uses TRBV9 with TRBJ2-1, with 7 bases lining up with TRBD2. Per germline, CDR1 SGDLS and CDR2 YYNGEE. The CDR3 runs 16 residues. V lost 4 bases to trimming and J lost 4 bases; unmatched junction nucleotides: 11. The CDR3, as DNA: TGTGCCAGCAGCCTCCGTGGGGTAGCGGGTTACAATGAGCAGTTCTTC. Encoded protein: CASSLRGVAGYNEQFF.

This sequence joins TRBV6-1 and TRBJ1-2; 8 bases agree with TRBD1. Germline V gives CDR1 MNHNS, CDR2 SASEGT. The CDR3 extends over 15 amino acids. The J segment lost 4 bases and the V segment lost 2 bases, leaving 6 bases of the junction unmatched. CDR3 DNA sequence: TGTGCCAGCAGTGAATTCAGGGGGCCTGGCTATGGCTACACCTTC. Residues: CASSEFRGPGYGYTF.

This chain links TRBV19 with TRBJ1-3; D uncertain. V lost 5 bases and J 0 bases, leaving 11 bases between the germline ends. Germline loops: CDR1 LNHDA, CDR2 SQIVND (reference sequence). This CDR3 comprises 15 residues. The DNA of the CDR3 is TGTGCCAGTAGTGATTGGGGAGACTCTGGAAACACCATATATTTT. Its translation is CASSDWGDSGNTIYF. Complete variable domain (other parts from reference TRBV19 and TRBJ1-3): DGGITQSPKYLFRKEGQNVTLSCEQNLNHDAMYWYRQDPGQGLRLIYYSQIVNDFQKGDIAEGYSVSREKKESFPLTVTSAQKNPTAFYLCASSDWGDSGNTIYFGEGSWLTVV.

This chain links TRBV6-5 with TRBJ2-7, with 7 bases matching TRBD1. The CDR3 has 13 amino acids. The V gene end was trimmed by 6 bases and the J gene end by 1 base; junction bases not matched to a gene: 3. CDR1 is MNHEY, CDR2 SVGAGI, per germline. This chain's CDR3 is CASRSTGSYEQYF. The CDR3 nucleotides read TGTGCCAGCAGATCGACAGGGTCCTACGAGCAGTACTTC.

This sequence joins TRBV19 and TRBJ1-5; D unclear. The CDR3 is 15 amino acids. The germline CDR1 and CDR2 sequences are LNHDA and SQIVND (reference sequence). The V gene lost 3 bases and the J gene lost 0 bases, with 9 bases spanning the gap. The CDR3 region is CASSIQDHSNQPQHF. The DNA of the CDR3 is TGTGCCAGTAGTATTCAGGACCATAGCAATCAGCCCCAGCATTTT.

The chain has TRBV4-2 and TRBJ1-1, with D possibly being TRBD1 (5 bases). The CDR3 consists of 15 residues. V lost 3 bases and J 2 bases, leaving 13 bases between the germline ends. Germline CDR1 LGHNA, CDR2 YNFKEQ. In nucleotides, the CDR3 is TGTGCCAGCAGCCATCCCGACAGAGAAAACACTGAAGCTTTCTTT. It encodes CASSHPDRENTEAFF.

V gene TRBV14 combines with J gene TRBJ2-3; D ambiguous. The CDR3 sequence is 14 residues long. V lost 4 bases to trimming and J lost 3 bases, with 11 bases between them. The germline V gene encodes CDR1 SGHDN and CDR2 FVKESK. In DNA, the CDR3 is TGTGCCAGCAGCCGAATCGCCCCTACAGATACGCAGTATTTT. Amino acid sequence: CASSRIAPTDTQYF. Complete variable domain (other parts from reference TRBV14 and TRBJ2-3): EAGVTQFPSHSVIEKGQTVTLRCDPISGHDNLYWYRRVMGKEIKFLLHFVKESKQDESGMPNNRFLAERTGGTYSTLKVQPAELEDSGVYFCASSRIAPTDTQYFGPGTRLTVL.

V usage is TRBV6-6 and J usage is TRBJ2-2; D remains ambiguous. Germline-derived CDR1 and CDR2 are MNHNY and SVGAGI (reference sequence). With 7 bases removed from V and 6 bases from J, the gap between germline ends came to 9 bases. CDR3 length equals 12 residues. The CDR3 coding sequence is TGTGCCAGCATCCCCTCGGCCGGGGAGCTGTTTTTT. Protein: CASIPSAGELFF.